Below, 26 T cell receptor beta chains from the same sample are listed, as sequenced in a study of PD-L1 blockade in urothelial cancer. The data were produced by immunoSEQ multiplex PCR, yet TCRdb's version contains in-frame clones alone and is incomplete. The table has about 87,000 clones, around 83% seen once. Time point here: pretreatment peripheral blood. Sequencing used PBMCs, obtained around atezolizumab (anti-PD-L1) treatment. The origin of the receptors is a man aged 60-69 years with urothelial cancer.

The rearrangement joins TRBV4-1 to TRBJ1-2, with a tentative D call TRBD1 (5 bases). Per the germline V gene, CDR1 is MGHRA and CDR2 is YSYEKL. V lost 3 bases and J lost 1, with 6 bases in between. This CDR3 is built from 13 residues. For the CDR3, the DNA is TGCGCCAGCAGCCAGGGACTTAACTATGGCTACACCTTC. It is translated as CASSQGLNYGYTF.

CDR3 bases: TGTGCCAGCAGTGGGGGGGACACTGAAGCTTTCTTT. Amino acid sequence: CASSGGDTEAFF. The rearrangement joins TRBV2 to TRBJ1-1; perhaps TRBD1 as D (5 bases). CDR3 length: 12 residues. Trimming pared 4 bases from V and 3 bases from J, leaving 6 bases between. In germline, CDR1 is SNHLY, CDR2 FYNNEI.

The V and J genes are TRBV27 and TRBJ2-7; 10 bases agree with TRBD1. CDR1 is MNHEY, CDR2 SMNVEV, per germline (reference sequence). V shed 4 bases and J 7 bases; nucleotides not matched to a gene: 7. There are 14 residues in the CDR3. CDR3 residues: CASSSNDRGREQYF. The CDR3 nucleotides read TGTGCCAGCAGTTCAAATGACAGGGGGCGAGAGCAGTACTTC.

The chain is built from TRBV7-2 and TRBJ2-1; TRBD2 matches at 7 bases. Germline CDR1 and CDR2: SGHTA and FQGNSA. The V and J ends lost 5 bases and 0 bases, in that order; junction bases with no gene match: 7. This CDR3 has 16 residues. DNA for the CDR3: TGTGCCAGCAGCCCATCTAGCGGCAGCTCCTACAATGAGCAGTTCTTC. As protein: CASSPSSGSSYNEQFF.

V and J are TRBV6-6 and TRBJ2-1; 8 bases fit TRBD1. The CDR3 sequence is 16 residues long. V lost 5 bases to trimming and J lost 6 bases; unmatched junction nucleotides: 12. Germline values: CDR1 MNHNY, CDR2 SVGAGI (reference sequence). CDR3 amino acids: CASSQTGVRVINEQFF. The CDR3 region has the DNA TGTGCCAGCAGTCAGACAGGGGTTAGGGTCATCAATGAGCAGTTCTTC.

This chain uses TRBV27 with TRBJ2-4; D is perhaps TRBD1 (6 bases). Trimming took 6 bases from V and 4 from J, leaving 10 bases between them. Germline V gives CDR1 MNHEY, CDR2 SMNVEV (reference sequence). CDR3 length equals 13 residues. DNA for the CDR3: TGTGCCAGCAGCGGTGGACAGAAAAACATTCAGTACTTC. It encodes CASSGGQKNIQYF.

A few counts support this clone. The rearrangement links TRBV5-6 to TRBJ1-2; unclear D gene. The CDR3 is made up of 17 amino acids. V was cut by 1 base and J by 4 bases, with 20 bases left in between. Germline loops: CDR1 SGHDT, CDR2 YYEEEE. For the CDR3, the DNA is TGTGCCAGCAGCTTGATGAATCAGGCTACTCTGGGCTATGGCTACACCTTC. Its protein product is CASSLMNQATLGYGYTF.

This chain joins TRBV5-1 and TRBJ1-3, with 7 bases that match TRBD1. The CDR3 sequence is 15 residues long. From germline, CDR1 is SGHRS and CDR2 YFSETQ. Trimming took 2 bases from V and 2 from J; bases not matched to a gene: 4. The CDR3 is CASSFTGDAGNTIYF. The CDR3 DNA reads as TGCGCCAGCAGCTTTACAGGGGATGCTGGAAACACCATATATTTT. The full variable domain, its missing parts supplied by reference TRBV5-1 and TRBJ1-3, is KAGVTQTPRYLIKTRGQQVTLSCSPISGHRSVSWYQQTPGQGLQFLFEYFSETQRNKGNFPGRFSGRQFSNSRSEMNVSTLELGDSALYLCASSFTGDAGNTIYFGEGSWLTVV.

The genes are TRBV6-6 and TRBJ1-1, with TRBD1 matching 7 bases. The trim removed 2 bases at V and 11 bases at J, leaving 8 bases unmatched. The CDR3 length is 13 residues. Germline V lookup: CDR1 MNHNY, CDR2 SVGAGI (reference sequence). The CDR3 loop reads CASSYIVTGTAFF. CDR3 DNA sequence: TGTGCCAGCAGTTACATTGTGACAGGGACTGCTTTCTTT.

J is TRBJ2-1 and V is TRBV11-1, with D tentatively TRBD1 (5 bases). CDR1 SGHAT and CDR2 FQDESV come from the germline V gene (reference sequence). There are 14 residues in the CDR3. Trimming left V 1 base short and J 4 bases short, with 8 bases between. The CDR3 spells CASSLEDSYNEQFF. The DNA for the CDR3 is TGTGCCAGCAGCTTAGAAGACAGTTACAATGAGCAGTTCTTC.

The chain has TRBV11-2 and TRBJ2-7; no clear D. The CDR3 runs to 14 residues. Germline V gives CDR1 SGHAT, CDR2 FQNNGV. Trimming cost V 8 bases and J 6 bases, with 20 bases left between them. CDR3 residues: CASESYFKPFEQYF. For the CDR3, the DNA is TGTGCCAGCGAATCGTACTTCAAACCCTTCGAGCAGTACTTC.

This clone has only one observation. This chain joins TRBV9 and TRBJ2-7, with 10 bases identical to TRBD2. V lost 3 bases to trimming and J lost 3 bases; unmatched junction nucleotides: 6. Germline lookup yields CDR1 SGDLS and CDR2 YYNGEE. This CDR3 region has 15 residues. CDR3 bases: TGTGCCAGCAGCGAAACAGCGGGGGGGTTCTACGAGCAGTACTTC. It yields the protein CASSETAGGFYEQYF.

The rearrangement joins TRBV5-1 to TRBJ2-6; no firm D call. CDR1 and CDR2 from the germline V gene are SGHRS and YFSETQ. Trimming removed 0 bases at V and 0 bases at J, with 7 bases between. The CDR3 length is 16 residues. CDR3 DNA: TGCGCCAGCAGCTTGGGACAAATCTCTGGGGCCAACGTCCTGACTTTC. It encodes CASSLGQISGANVLTF.

This sequence joins TRBV27 and TRBJ2-1; 10 positions agree with TRBD1. The CDR3 runs 16 residues. Germline CDR1 MNHEY, CDR2 SMNVEV (reference sequence). Trimming cost V 0 bases and J 9 bases; bases outside gene matches: 8. CDR3 coding DNA: TGTGCCAGCAGTTTATCCAGACAGGGGGCGCGAGGTGAGCAGTTCTTC. Translation: CASSLSRQGARGEQFF.

This chain uses TRBV18 with TRBJ2-6; 8 bases align to TRBD1. Looked up from germline, CDR1 is KGHSH and CDR2 is LQKENI. CDR3 length equals 17 residues. The V segment lost 2 bases and the J segment 2 bases; nucleotides outside the gene matches: 5. CDR3 DNA sequence: TGTGCCAGCTCACCAACACAGGGGGTAACTGGGGCCAACGTCCTGACTTTC. It codes for CASSPTQGVTGANVLTF. Full variable domain (missing parts from reference TRBV18 and TRBJ2-6): NAGVMQNPRHLVRRRGQEARLRCSPMKGHSHVYWYRQLPEEGLKFMVYLQKENIIDESGMPKERFSAEFPKEGPSILRIQQVVRGDSAAYFCASSPTQGVTGANVLTFGAGSRLTVL.

This clone was counted only a few times. The gene calls are TRBV5-8 and TRBJ2-1; the D is unclear. The V gene lost 5 bases and the J gene lost 0 bases, with 12 bases spanning the gap. Germline CDR1 SGHTS, CDR2 YDEGEE. The CDR3 has 15 residues. CDR3 protein: CASSFFTSSYNEQFF. Here the CDR3 DNA reads TGTGCCAGCAGTTTCTTCACCAGCTCCTACAATGAGCAGTTCTTC.

A few counts support this clone. The chain has TRBV7-2 and TRBJ1-3, with D possibly being TRBD1 (6 bases). Trimming left V 4 bases short and J 3 bases short, with 16 bases between. This CDR3 spans 16 amino acids. Germline-derived CDR1 and CDR2 are SGHTA and FQGNSA. The CDR3 DNA reads TGTGCCAGCAGCTCTCGAGGACAGCCTCTTGGAAACACCATATATTTT. Protein sequence: CASSSRGQPLGNTIYF.

This clone came up a few times. V is TRBV19 and J is TRBJ2-7, with 8 bases aligning to TRBD2. The CDR3 has 15 amino acids. The germline CDR1 and CDR2 sequences are LNHDA and SQIVND (reference sequence). J was trimmed by 4 bases and V by 3 bases; bases with no gene match: 8. This CDR3 is CASSISGGGQYEQYF. The CDR3 nucleotides are TGTGCCAGTAGTATTTCGGGAGGGGGACAATACGAGCAGTACTTC.

CDR3 sequence: CASSAATGSNNEQFF. The CDR3 region has the DNA TGTGCCAGCAGCGCCGCGACAGGGAGTAACAATGAGCAGTTCTTC. The chain recombines TRBV9 with TRBJ2-1; the match to TRBD1 covers 7 bases. Looked up from germline, CDR1 is SGDLS and CDR2 is YYNGEE. The CDR3 length is 15 residues. The V and J ends lost 3 bases and 5 bases, in that order; junction bases with no gene match: 8.

The table lists this clone with a few counts. The J gene is TRBJ2-1, the V gene TRBV10-3, with D uncertain. In germline, CDR1 is ENHRY, CDR2 SYGVKD. Trimming stripped 0 bases from V and 7 bases from J, with 4 bases between. This CDR3 has 12 residues. In DNA, the CDR3 is TGTGCCATCAGTGAGTCTCCTAATGAGCAGTTCTTC. It specifies CAISESPNEQFF.

V and J are TRBV9 and TRBJ2-3; D remains unclear. This CDR3 has 15 amino acids. CDR1 and CDR2 from the germline V gene are SGDLS and YYNGEE. Trimming pared 3 bases from V and 2 bases from J, leaving 13 bases between. The CDR3 is CASSATGSNTDTQYF. CDR3 DNA sequence: TGTGCCAGCAGCGCTACCGGGTCAAACACAGATACGCAGTATTTT.

The chain carries TRBV7-7 and TRBJ2-2; 7 bases line up with TRBD1. After removal of 2 bases from V and 0 bases from J, the junction contained 0 bases not matched to a gene. The CDR3 has 15 residues. Germline-derived CDR1 and CDR2 are SSHAT and FNYEAQ (reference sequence). The CDR3, as DNA: TGTGCCAGCAGCTTAACAGGGGCGAACACCGGGGAGCTGTTTTTT. Its translation is CASSLTGANTGELFF.

The chain uses TRBV6-1 and TRBJ1-1; the D is unclear. The V end lost 7 bases, the J end lost 5 bases, and 14 bases lay between the germline ends. Germline assignment: CDR1 MNHNS and CDR2 SASEGT. This CDR3 spans 13 amino acids. The CDR3 loop reads CASNRGYRTEAFF. The CDR3 nucleotides are TGTGCCAGCAATAGAGGGTATAGGACTGAAGCTTTCTTT.

This clone has a single count. V is TRBV29-1 and J is TRBJ2-3; 13 nucleotides align to TRBD2. The germline gives CDR1 SQVTM, CDR2 ANQGSEA. This CDR3 region has 19 residues. The J segment lost 6 bases and the V segment lost 4 bases, leaving 19 bases of the junction unmatched. CDR3 region: CSVVPLPGLAGWGPDTQYF. The CDR3 region has the DNA TGCAGCGTTGTTCCTCTTCCGGGACTAGCGGGGTGGGGACCGGATACGCAGTATTTT.

The genes are TRBV6-5 and TRBJ2-7, with 11 positions matching TRBD1. Germline V gene sequence: CDR1 MNHEY, CDR2 SVGAGI. The CDR3 sequence is 15 residues long. Trimming took 7 bases from V and 3 from J; bases not matched to a gene: 8. The CDR3 region has the DNA TGTGCCAGCACCGGGACAGGGGGAGTGGGCTACGAGCAGTACTTC. It encodes CASTGTGGVGYEQYF.

V usage is TRBV9 and J usage is TRBJ2-1; 8 positions match TRBD1. Germline lookup yields CDR1 SGDLS and CDR2 YYNGEE. The CDR3 spans 12 residues. The ends lost 4 bases at V and 10 bases at J; junction bases unmatched: 4. The CDR3, as DNA: TGTGCCAGCAGCTCGACAGGGGTCGAGCAGTTCTTC. This sequence encodes CASSSTGVEQFF.